The next 5 T cell receptor beta chains were all read from a single sample in a study of OX40 agonist ivuxolimab in advanced cancers. Generated by immunoSEQ multiplex PCR, the TCRdb table keeps only in-frame clones and is missing some. The sample carries 20,000 to 25,000 clones, roughly 82% recorded once. The sequenced sample was CD4+ or CD8+ T cells sorted from blood, obtained in a trial of the OX40 agonist ivuxolimab. These receptors were taken from an adult with an advanced solid tumor such as melanoma, head and neck, liver or kidney cancer.

This chain connects TRBV27 to TRBJ2-7, with D possibly being TRBD1 (5 bases). Germline CDR1 is MNHEY and CDR2 is SMNVEV (reference sequence). CDR3 size: 12 residues. V was shortened by 6 bases and J by 7 bases, with 13 bases between the two germline ends. The CDR3 DNA reads as TGTGCCAGCAGCCTAACAGGTGGAGAGCAGTACTTC. It specifies CASSLTGGEQYF.

Only a few counts were recorded for this clone. The V and J genes are TRBV4-3 and TRBJ1-1, with D uncertain. The ends were cut back, 4 bases at V and 5 bases at J, with 11 bases in the middle. The germline CDR1 and CDR2 sequences are LGHNA and YSLEER. The length of the CDR3 is 13 residues. The CDR3 is CASSPEWGTEAFF. In DNA form, the CDR3 reads TGCGCCAGCAGCCCGGAGTGGGGAACTGAAGCTTTCTTT.

The chain employs TRBV5-3 and TRBJ2-7, with D possibly called TRBD1 or TRBD2 (7 bases each). TRBV5-3 is an open reading frame, and its role is uncertain. Trimming took 4 bases from V and 0 from J, leaving 14 bases between them. The CDR3 is 15 residues long. The CDR3 DNA reads as TGTGCCAGAAGCCGACAGGGAGGGCTCTCCTACGAGCAGTACTTC. It encodes CARSRQGGLSYEQYF.

The gene calls are TRBV9 and TRBJ1-6; a possible D gene is TRBD1 (5 bases). Germline V gene data show CDR1 as SGDLS and CDR2 as YYNGEE. With 3 bases removed from V and 0 bases from J, the gap between germline ends came to 16 bases. The CDR3 has 18 residues. For the CDR3, the DNA is TGTGCCAGCAGCGCCGGGGGGTCGATTAGCTCCTATAATTCACCCCTCCACTTT. This codes for CASSAGGSISSYNSPLHF.

The chain has TRBV27 and TRBJ2-7; 10 positions agree with TRBD1. V lost 5 bases and J lost 4; bases outside the gene matches: 5. There are 14 residues in the CDR3. Germline V gene sequence: CDR1 MNHEY, CDR2 SMNVEV (reference sequence). This CDR3 is CASSPGTGVYEQYF. For the CDR3, the DNA is TGTGCCAGCAGTCCCGGGACAGGGGTATACGAGCAGTACTTC.